This T cell receptor beta chain was identified during a study of T cell responses to AZD1222 COVID-19 vaccine. Study overall: Second doses that came at about 4 or about 12 weeks were put together. Study-wide results and limits: The donor group comprised mostly white British people and more females; the analysis possibly underestimated clonal diversity.

In regard to this clone: The antigen remains undetermined.

Produced via immunoSEQ multiplex PCR; TCRdb's table is partial and in-frame only. The sample records about 160,000 clones, around 93% being singletons. Germline V gene data show CDR1 as LGHNT and CDR2 as FRNRAP. The V end lost 7 bases, the J end lost 0 bases, and 14 bases lay between the germline ends. This CDR3 region has 15 residues. Sequenced here: peripheral blood, sampled on day 0 of AZD1222 vaccination. The sequence was collected from an adult in good health. The J gene is TRBJ2-3, the V gene TRBV12-5; D possibly corresponds to TRBD1 (5 bases). The CDR3 sequence: CASAPSRASTDTQYF. The CDR3 DNA is TGTGCTAGTGCTCCATCCAGGGCCAGCACAGATACGCAGTATTTT.